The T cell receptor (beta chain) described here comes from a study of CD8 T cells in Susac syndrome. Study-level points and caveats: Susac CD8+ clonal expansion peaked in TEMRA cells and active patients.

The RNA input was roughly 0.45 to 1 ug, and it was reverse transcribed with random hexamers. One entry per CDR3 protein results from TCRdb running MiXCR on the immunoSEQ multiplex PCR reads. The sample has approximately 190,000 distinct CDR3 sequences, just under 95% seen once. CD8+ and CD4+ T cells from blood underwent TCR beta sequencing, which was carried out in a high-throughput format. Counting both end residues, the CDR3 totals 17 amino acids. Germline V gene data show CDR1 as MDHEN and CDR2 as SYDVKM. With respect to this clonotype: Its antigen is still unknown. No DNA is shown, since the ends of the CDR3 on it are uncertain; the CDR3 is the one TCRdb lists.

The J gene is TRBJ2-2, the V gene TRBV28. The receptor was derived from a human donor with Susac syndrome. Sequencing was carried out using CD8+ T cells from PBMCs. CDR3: CASSFRVLGFGAGELFF.